This TCR beta chain is drawn from a study of immune cell composition in non-small cell lung cancer. The table came from immunoSEQ multiplex PCR; TCRdb's copy has only in-frame clones and leaves some out. The data contain some 11,000 clones, roughly 60% of them seen just once; the ten biggest clones take up about 18%. The CDR3 totals 15 residues. Germline CDR1 and CDR2: SGHTA and FQGTGA. The V end was cut by 5 bases, the J end by 5 bases, with 18 bases between. This clone was picked up one time. This receptor was taken from a human donor with non-small cell lung cancer. The source material was lung tumor tissue. The chain carries TRBV7-3 and TRBJ2-5, with D perhaps matching TRBD1 (8 bases). The CDR3 DNA reads as TGTGCCAGCAGCCCGACAGGGGCAGCGGGGGAGACCCAGTACTTC. This encodes CASSPTGAAGETQYF.